The source of this T cell receptor beta chain is a study of T cells after yellow fever vaccination. About the research overall: SMART-Seq v4 Ultra Low Input prepared the low-cell-number fractions.

Comments on this clonotype: Its target is unknown.

Study-level points and caveats: A small proportion of clonotypes was detected in both the CD4 and CD8 compartments. The secondary response was weaker, and its peak arrived faster, on day 5 versus 15.

From germline, CDR1 is SGHTA and CDR2 FQGNSA. Trimming cost V 6 bases and J 5 bases; bases outside gene matches: 5. This CDR3 contains 13 residues. UMIs were added to TCR cDNA along with a universal primer site when it was made by 5'RACE template switching. Using its own MiXCR run on the 5' RACE reads, TCRdb lists one record per CDR3 protein. The sample has more than 300,000 distinct CDR3 sequences, over 8.5% seen once. The clonotype was recovered from a man aged 18 to 29 who received the YFV17D yellow fever vaccine. This chain uses TRBV7-2 with TRBJ1-1, with 8 bases fitting TRBD1. The sequences come from CD4+ T cells sorted from PBMCs, collected 45 days after the yellow fever booster vaccination. CDR3 amino acids: CASSYQGATEAFF. CDR3 DNA: TGTGCCAGCAGTTATCAGGGGGCAACTGAAGCTTTCTTT.